This TCR beta chain was sequenced during a study of cytomegalovirus exposure and HLA in healthy donors. Germline V CDR1 and CDR2: SGHRS, YFSETQ. CDR3 length equals 11 residues. The ends were cut back, 4 bases at V and 3 bases at J, with 5 bases in the middle. Profiling relied on immunoSEQ multiplex PCR, and the TCRdb table lists in-frame clones only, not all of them. The table lists fewer than 250,000 clones, 65% to 85% of them singletons, with 11% to 15% in the top ten. Of note for this clone: The antigen is not known.

Study conclusions and caveats: Later, an analysis found that TCR clusters from the first cohort tended to co-occur in the roughly 110 validation repertoires. TCR sequences were mostly rare, though some public TCRs occurred in many donors. Through in vitro validation, a few CMV-associated chains were shown to be specific for CMV antigens. It was reported that the classifier diagnosed cytomegalovirus status with high specificity and sensitivity in both the original and validation cohorts.

The rearrangement joins TRBV5-1 to TRBJ2-7; D is undetermined. Sequences were obtained from PBMCs. The TCR sequence derives from a woman in her 30s in good health and CMV-seropositive. CDR3 amino acids: CASSIDYEQYF. Written as DNA, the CDR3 is TGCGCCAGCAGCATAGACTACGAGCAGTACTTC. Filled out from reference TRBV5-1 and TRBJ2-7, the complete variable domain reads KAGVTQTPRYLIKTRGQQVTLSCSPISGHRSVSWYQQTPGQGLQFLFEYFSETQRNKGNFPGRFSGRQFSNSRSEMNVSTLELGDSALYLCASSIDYEQYFGPGTRLTVT.